This TCR beta chain was retrieved from a study of blood T cell repertoires in COVID-19. Looking at the study overall: The United States, Italy and Spain provided the acute and convalescent COVID-19 samples. T cells, B-cell-depleted T cells, or PBMCs provided the cDNA or gDNA that served as material.

Trimming removed 4 bases from V and 7 bases from J, with 14 bases in between. Looked up from germline, CDR1 is SNHLY and CDR2 is FYNNEI. The CDR3 extends over 14 amino acids. Per the study methods: Quantification of nucleated cells was approximated via reference gene primer amplification. Assay: immunoSEQ multiplex PCR; the TCRdb copy retains only in-frame clones and omits some. Clone size and the V and J calls come from that table; the DNA yielded D and trimming. The sample holds some 250,000 clones, 88% seen once. The J gene is TRBJ1-5, the V gene TRBV2, with no clear D. This sequence originates from a woman aged 40 to 50 who had recovered from COVID-19. The specimen sequenced was peripheral blood. The CDR3 region is CASSGSLLGQPQHF. CDR3 nucleotides: TGTGCCAGCAGTGGTTCCCTTTTGGGCCAGCCCCAGCATTTT.